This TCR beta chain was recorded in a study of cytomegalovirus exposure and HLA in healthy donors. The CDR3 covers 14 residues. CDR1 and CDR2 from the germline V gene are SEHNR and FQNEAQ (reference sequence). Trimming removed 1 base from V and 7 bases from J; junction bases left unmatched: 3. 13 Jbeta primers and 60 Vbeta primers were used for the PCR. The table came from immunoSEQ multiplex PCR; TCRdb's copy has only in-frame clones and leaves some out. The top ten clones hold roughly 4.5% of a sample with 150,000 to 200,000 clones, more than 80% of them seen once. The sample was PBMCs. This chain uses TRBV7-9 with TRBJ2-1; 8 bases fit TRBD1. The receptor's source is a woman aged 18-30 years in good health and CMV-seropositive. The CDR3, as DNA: TGTGCCAGCAGCTTAGTGAACAGGGGGAATGAGCAGTTCTTC. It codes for CASSLVNRGNEQFF.